The source of this TCR beta chain is a study of cytotoxic CD8 clonotypes in ibrutinib-treated CLL. CDR3 length: 15 residues. Per germline, CDR1 SGHNT and CDR2 YYREEE (reference sequence). V lost 0 bases to trimming and J lost 8 bases, with 15 bases between them. Assay: immunoSEQ multiplex PCR; the TCRdb copy retains only in-frame clones and omits some. The sample records approximately 300,000 clones, 80% being singletons. Sequencing was performed on PBMCs, taken before ibrutinib treatment. The chain employs TRBV5-4 and TRBJ1-5; D perhaps matches TRBD1 (6 bases). The TCR sequence derives from a human donor with chronic lymphocytic leukemia. This chain's CDR3 is CASSLAGAVEEPQHF. Here the CDR3 DNA reads TGTGCCAGCAGCTTGGCGGGGGCTGTAGAAGAGCCCCAGCATTTT. The full variable domain, its missing parts supplied by reference TRBV5-4 and TRBJ1-5, is ETGVTQSPTHLIKTRGQQVTLRCSSQSGHNTVSWYQQALGQGPQFIFQYYREEENGRGNFPPRFSGLQFPNYSSELNVNALELDDSALYLCASSLAGAVEEPQHFGDGTRLSIL.